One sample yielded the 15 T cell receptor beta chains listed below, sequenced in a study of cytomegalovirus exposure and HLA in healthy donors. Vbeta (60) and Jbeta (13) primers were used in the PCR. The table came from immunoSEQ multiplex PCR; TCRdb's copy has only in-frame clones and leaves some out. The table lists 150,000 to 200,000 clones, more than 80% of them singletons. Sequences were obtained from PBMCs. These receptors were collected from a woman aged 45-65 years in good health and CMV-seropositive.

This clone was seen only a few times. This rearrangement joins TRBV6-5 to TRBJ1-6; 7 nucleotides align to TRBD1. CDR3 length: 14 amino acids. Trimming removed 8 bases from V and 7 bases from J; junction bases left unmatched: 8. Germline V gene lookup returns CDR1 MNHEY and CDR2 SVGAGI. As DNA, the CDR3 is TGTGCCAGCCGCCTCCAACAGGGGAATTCACCCCTCCACTTT. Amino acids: CASRLQQGNSPLHF.

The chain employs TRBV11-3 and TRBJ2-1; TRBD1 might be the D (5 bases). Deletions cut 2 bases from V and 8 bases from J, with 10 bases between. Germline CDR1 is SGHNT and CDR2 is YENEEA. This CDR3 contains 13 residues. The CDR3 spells CASSLQGNDEQFF. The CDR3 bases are TGTGCCAGCAGCTTACAGGGAAATGATGAGCAGTTCTTC. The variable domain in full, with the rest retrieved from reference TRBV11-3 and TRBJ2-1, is EAGVVQSPRYKIIEKKQPVAFWCNPISGHNTLYWYLQNLGQGPELLIRYENEEAVDDSQLPKDRFSAERLKGVDSTLKIQPAELGDSAVYLCASSLQGNDEQFFGPGTRLTVL.

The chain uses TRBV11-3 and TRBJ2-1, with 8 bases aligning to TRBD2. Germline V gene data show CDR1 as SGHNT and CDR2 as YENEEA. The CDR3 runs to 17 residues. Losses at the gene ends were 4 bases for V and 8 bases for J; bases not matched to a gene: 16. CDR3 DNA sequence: TGTGCCAGCAGCTGGGGTGGGAGAGGATCCGGGGGGGATGAGCAGTTCTTC. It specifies CASSWGGRGSGGDEQFF.

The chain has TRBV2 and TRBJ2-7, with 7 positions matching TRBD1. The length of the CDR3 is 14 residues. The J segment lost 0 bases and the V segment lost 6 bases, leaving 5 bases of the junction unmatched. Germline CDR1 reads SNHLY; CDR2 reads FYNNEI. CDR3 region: CASSRGQYSYEQYF. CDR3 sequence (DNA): TGTGCCAGCAGCCGGGGACAGTACTCCTACGAGCAGTACTTC.

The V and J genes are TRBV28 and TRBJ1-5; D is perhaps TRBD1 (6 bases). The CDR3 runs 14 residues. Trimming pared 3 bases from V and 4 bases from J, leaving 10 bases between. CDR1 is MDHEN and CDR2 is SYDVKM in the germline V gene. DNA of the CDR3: TGTGCCAGCAGTTTTCAGGGGTTGAATCAGCCCCAGCATTTT. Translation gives CASSFQGLNQPQHF.

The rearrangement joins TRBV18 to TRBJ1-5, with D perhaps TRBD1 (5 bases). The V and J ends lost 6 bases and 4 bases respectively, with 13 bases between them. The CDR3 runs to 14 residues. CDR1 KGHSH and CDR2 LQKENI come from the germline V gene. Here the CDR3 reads CASSGDSQNQPQHF. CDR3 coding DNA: TGTGCCAGCTCTGGAGACAGCCAAAATCAGCCCCAGCATTTT. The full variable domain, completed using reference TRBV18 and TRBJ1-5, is NAGVMQNPRHLVRRRGQEARLRCSPMKGHSHVYWYRQLPEEGLKFMVYLQKENIIDESGMPKERFSAEFPKEGPSILRIQQVVRGDSAAYFCASSGDSQNQPQHFGDGTRLSIL.

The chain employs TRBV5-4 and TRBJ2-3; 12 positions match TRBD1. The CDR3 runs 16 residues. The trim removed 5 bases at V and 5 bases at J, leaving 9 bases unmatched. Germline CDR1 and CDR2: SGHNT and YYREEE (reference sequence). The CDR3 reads CASSSRGQGAGDTQYF. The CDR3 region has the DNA TGTGCCAGCAGTTCGAGGGGACAGGGGGCAGGAGATACGCAGTATTTT.

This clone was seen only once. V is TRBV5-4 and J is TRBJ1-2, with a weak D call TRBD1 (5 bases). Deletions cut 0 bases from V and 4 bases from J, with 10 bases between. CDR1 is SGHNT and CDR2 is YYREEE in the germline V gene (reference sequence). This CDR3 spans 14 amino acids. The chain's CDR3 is CASSLETEVYGYTF. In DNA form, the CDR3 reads TGTGCCAGCAGCTTGGAGACAGAAGTCTATGGCTACACCTTC. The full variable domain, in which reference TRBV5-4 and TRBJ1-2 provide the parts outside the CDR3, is ETGVTQSPTHLIKTRGQQVTLRCSSQSGHNTVSWYQQALGQGPQFIFQYYREEENGRGNFPPRFSGLQFPNYSSELNVNALELDDSALYLCASSLETEVYGYTFGSGTRLTVV.

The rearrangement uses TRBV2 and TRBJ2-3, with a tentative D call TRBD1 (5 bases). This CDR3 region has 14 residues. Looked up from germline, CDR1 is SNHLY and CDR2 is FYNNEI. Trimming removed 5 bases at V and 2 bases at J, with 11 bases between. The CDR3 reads CASSSPGHTDTQYF. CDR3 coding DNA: TGTGCCAGCAGTTCACCAGGGCACACAGATACGCAGTATTTT.

The CDR3 reads CASRRKTGVYEQYF. DNA of the CDR3: TGTGCCAGTAGACGAAAGACAGGAGTGTACGAGCAGTACTTC. This rearrangement joins TRBV28 to TRBJ2-7, with a weak D call TRBD1 (6 bases). Germline V gene sequence: CDR1 MDHEN, CDR2 SYDVKM. The CDR3 has 14 amino acids. Trimming took 9 bases from V and 4 from J, leaving 19 bases between them.

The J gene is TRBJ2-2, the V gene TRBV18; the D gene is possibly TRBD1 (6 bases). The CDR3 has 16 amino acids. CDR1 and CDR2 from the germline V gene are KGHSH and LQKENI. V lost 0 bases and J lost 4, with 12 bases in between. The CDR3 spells CASSPPTGHITGELFF. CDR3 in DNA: TGTGCCAGCTCACCACCGACGGGACACATCACCGGGGAGCTGTTTTTT.

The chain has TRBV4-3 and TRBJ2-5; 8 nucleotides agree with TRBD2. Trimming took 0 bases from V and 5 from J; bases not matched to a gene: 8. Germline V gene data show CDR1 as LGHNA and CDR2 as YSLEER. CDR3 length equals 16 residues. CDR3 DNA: TGCGCCAGCAGCCAAGAGCCGGGGGGGCCAGGTGAGACCCAGTACTTC. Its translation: CASSQEPGGPGETQYF.

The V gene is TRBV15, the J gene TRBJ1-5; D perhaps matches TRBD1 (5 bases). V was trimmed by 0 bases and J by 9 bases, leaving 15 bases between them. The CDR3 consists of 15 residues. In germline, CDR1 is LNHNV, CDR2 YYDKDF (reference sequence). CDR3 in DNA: TGTGCCACCAGCAGAGATGGTATAGGGGCTGCGCCCCAGCATTTT. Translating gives CATSRDGIGAAPQHF.

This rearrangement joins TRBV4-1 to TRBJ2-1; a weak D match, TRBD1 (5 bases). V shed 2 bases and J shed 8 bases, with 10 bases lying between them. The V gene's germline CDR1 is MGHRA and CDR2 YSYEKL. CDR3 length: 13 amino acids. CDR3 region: CASSQTSGYEQFF. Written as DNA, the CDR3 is TGCGCCAGCAGCCAAACCTCAGGGTATGAGCAGTTCTTC.

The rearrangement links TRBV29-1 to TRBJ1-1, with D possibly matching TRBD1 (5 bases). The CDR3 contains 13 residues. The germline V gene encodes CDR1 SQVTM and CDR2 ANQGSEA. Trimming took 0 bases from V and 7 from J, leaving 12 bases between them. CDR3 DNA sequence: TGCAGCGTTGAAGATCCTGGGGGGGGTGAAGCTTTCTTT. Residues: CSVEDPGGGEAFF.